This TCR beta chain is drawn from a study of identical twins. On this clonotype itself: Its antigen is unidentified.

The germline CDR1 and CDR2 sequences are MNHEY and SMNVEV (reference sequence). CDR3 length: 17 residues. The junction had 10 bases not matched to a gene; V was cut back by 4 bases and J by 1 base. TCRdb reanalysed the 5' RACE reads using MiXCR and keeps one entry per CDR3 protein. The repertoire includes fewer than 250,000 distinct CDR3 sequences, approximately 7.3% of them detected once, and less than 6.5% sits in the top ten. The study's findings and limits: Excess low generation probability was seen in twin-shared out-of-frame alpha sequences.

This sample also appeared in a second study, on yellow fever vaccine responses in identical twins.

The specimen was CD8+ T cells sorted from blood. This clonotype originated in a woman in her late teens or twenties in good health. The gene calls are TRBV27 and TRBJ2-3, with 8 bases aligning to TRBD1. CDR3 sequence reads: CASSSLTTGARTDTQYF. DNA of the CDR3: TGTGCCAGCAGTTCACTAACGACAGGGGCGCGCACAGATACGCAGTATTTT.